The rows below give T cell receptor beta chains drawn from one sample of a study of blood T cell repertoires in COVID-19. Repertoires were generated with immunoSEQ multiplex PCR, while TCRdb's copy carries only in-frame clones and drops some. The sample has under 200,000 clones, 86% seen once. Sequencing used peripheral blood. The receptor set was obtained from a man aged 50-59 years with active or convalescent COVID-19. The CDR3 runs from the conserved cysteine through the conserved F or W. A D gene is named only where the DNA matches it firmly. Size is omitted from some rows. Given values are once, few, many or a class for expanded clones.

D | size | J | V | DNA | CDR3
- | - | TRBJ1-3 | TRBV4-3 | TGCGCCAGCAGCCAAGATCAGTACGGAAACACCATATATTTT | CASSQDQYGNTIYF
- | - | TRBJ1-4 | TRBV2 | TGTGCCAGCAGCCGACAGAATGAAAAACTGTTTTTT | CASSRQNEKLFF
- | - | TRBJ1-2 | TRBV3-1/TRBV3-2 | TGTGCCAGCAGCCCGAGATTATCGCACCATGGCTACACCTTC | CASSPRLSHHGYTF
- | - | TRBJ1-2 | TRBV2 | TGTGCCAGCAGTACAGAAACTAACTATGGCTACACCTTC | CASSTETNYGYTF
- | - | TRBJ2-1 | TRBV6-2/TRBV6-3 | TGTGCCAGCACCCCACCCGTGCGGGGCCCTCCTTACAATGAGCAGTTCTTC | CASTPPVRGPPYNEQFF
- | - | TRBJ2-2 | TRBV18 | TGTGCCAGCTCACCATCACGGGGTAACACCGGGGAGCTGTTTTTT | CASSPSRGNTGELFF
- | - | TRBJ1-2 | TRBV18 | TGTGCCAGCTCACCTCCCGCCGGTACTAACTATGGCTACACCTTC | CASSPPAGTNYGYTF
TRBD1 | - | TRBJ1-1 | TRBV5-1 | TGCGCCAGCAACAGGGACAGTAACACTGAAGCTTTCTTT | CASNRDSNTEAFF
- | - | TRBJ2-3 | TRBV15 | TGTGCCACCAGCAGAGACCCCCCAGGCACAGATACGCAGTATTTT | CATSRDPPGTDTQYF
- | - | TRBJ1-5 | TRBV18 | TGTGCCAGCTCACCACGTTCGCAGGGGTTGCCCCAGCATTTT | CASSPRSQGLPQHF
TRBD1 | - | TRBJ1-1 | TRBV27 | TGTGCCAGCAGTTTAGCCAGAACCGGGACAGGGAGGCTCATGAACACTGAAGCTTTCTTT | CASSLARTGTGRLMNTEAFF
TRBD2 | - | TRBJ2-3 | TRBV4-2 | TGTGCCAGCAGCGGGACTAGCGGCTCTAGCACAGATACGCAGTATTTT | CASSGTSGSSTDTQYF
TRBD2 | - | TRBJ2-1 | TRBV9 | TGTGCCAGCAGCCCTCCCGGAGGCGGGAGTAAGGAGCAGTTCTTC | CASSPPGGGSKEQFF
- | - | TRBJ2-7 | TRBV3-1/TRBV3-2 | TGTGCCAGCAGCCAAGGAGGCCCCTACGAGCAGTACTTC | CASSQGGPYEQYF
- | - | TRBJ1-1 | TRBV7-2 | TGTGCCAGCAGGGAGGCGGGGTCACCTCGGGCTTTCTTT | CASREAGSPRAFF
TRBD2 | - | TRBJ2-5 | TRBV5-6 | TGTGCCAGCCAGATTAGCGGGGATCAAGAGACCCAGTACTTC | CASQISGDQETQYF
- | - | TRBJ1-1 | TRBV7-9 | TGTGCCAGCAGCTTGGTACAGGGCTCTGAAGCTTTCTTT | CASSLVQGSEAFF
TRBD1 | - | TRBJ1-6 | TRBV7-2 | TGTGCCAGCAGCTTTAACAGGGGGCCTAATTCACCCCTCCACTTT | CASSFNRGPNSPLHF
TRBD1 | - | TRBJ2-7 | TRBV12-3/TRBV12-4 | TGTGCCAGTACTGGACAGGGAACCTACGAGCAGTACTTC | CASTGQGTYEQYF
- | few | TRBJ1-2 | TRBV4-2 | TGTGCCAGCAGCCAAGATGGTCGACAGATATATGGCTACACCTTC | CASSQDGRQIYGYTF
- | - | TRBJ1-6 | TRBV18 | TGTGCCAGCTCGCCCGGGGGAAGTTTTGAACCCCTCCACTTT | CASSPGGSFEPLHF
- | once | TRBJ1-1 | TRBV6-1 | TGTGCCAGCAGTGAATCGGGGTGGGCTGAAGCTTTCTTT | CASSESGWAEAFF
TRBD1 | - | TRBJ2-5 | TRBV24-1 | TGTGCCACCAGTGACGGGACAGGGAGTGGGGAGACCCAGTACTTC | CATSDGTGSGETQYF
TRBD2 | - | TRBJ2-1 | TRBV6-4 | TGTGCCAGCAGTGAAGCGGGAGGGCCTAGTGAGCAGTTCTTC | CASSEAGGPSEQFF
- | - | TRBJ1-5 | TRBV6-2/TRBV6-3 | TGTGCCAGCAGCCGAGGACAGATTTATCAGCCCCAGCATTTT | CASSRGQIYQPQHF
TRBD1 | - | TRBJ1-1 | TRBV7-9 | TGTGCCAGCAGCCTTGGGACAGAAGGCACTGAAGCTTTCTTT | CASSLGTEGTEAFF
- | - | TRBJ1-1 | TRBV6-5 | TGTGCCAGCAGAAGAATGGCCCTGAACACTGAAGCTTTCTTT | CASRRMALNTEAFF
- | - | TRBJ2-1 | TRBV11-2 | TGTGCCAGCAGCACCCAATTTACCGGGACTGGGGAGTTCTTC | CASSTQFTGTGEFF
TRBD1 | - | TRBJ1-2 | TRBV28 | TGTGCCAGCAGTTTAAACGACAGGGGCGGAGGCTACACCTTC | CASSLNDRGGGYTF
TRBD1 | - | TRBJ1-6 | TRBV6-5 | TGTGCCAGCAGTCCAGGGGGTTTCGGTAATTCACCCCTCCACTTT | CASSPGGFGNSPLHF
TRBD1 | - | TRBJ1-1 | TRBV7-2 | TGTGCCAGCAGCTTAGCGAGGACAGGACAGAACACTGAAGCTTTCTTT | CASSLARTGQNTEAFF
TRBD1 | - | TRBJ2-7 | TRBV28 | TGTGCCAGCGACTCGACCGGGACAGACAGCTCCTACGAGCAGTACTTC | CASDSTGTDSSYEQYF
- | - | TRBJ1-5 | TRBV6-2/TRBV6-3 | TGTGCCAGCAGTACAGGGTTGCAGCCCCAGCATTTT | CASSTGLQPQHF
- | - | TRBJ1-3 | TRBV5-1 | TGCGCCAGCAGCTTGGAGGGGAGGTCTGGAAACACCATATATTTT | CASSLEGRSGNTIYF
TRBD1 | - | TRBJ1-2 | TRBV3-1/TRBV3-2 | TGTGCCAGCAGCCAAGGGCAGGGGGGAAATGGCTACACCTTC | CASSQGQGGNGYTF
TRBD1 | - | TRBJ2-1 | TRBV18 | TGTGCCAGCTCACCTCCGGGACAGGGTACCGGTGAGCAGTTCTTC | CASSPPGQGTGEQFF
TRBD1 | - | TRBJ1-1 | TRBV7-9 | TGTGCCAGCAGTCGGACAGGGGGGAACACTGAAGCTTTCTTT | CASSRTGGNTEAFF
- | - | TRBJ2-1 | TRBV11-2 | TGTGCCAGCAGCCGTGGGCCAAACAATGAGCAGTTCTTC | CASSRGPNNEQFF
- | - | TRBJ2-3 | TRBV18 | TGTGCCAGCTCACCCGTCGGGCGGGGGCCGGATACGCAGTATTTT | CASSPVGRGPDTQYF
- | - | TRBJ2-3 | TRBV7-9 | TGTGCCAGCAGCTTAGACGGGGGAAGGACAGATACGCAGTATTTT | CASSLDGGRTDTQYF
TRBD1 | - | TRBJ1-6 | TRBV30 | TGTGCCTCCGGGACAGCGAGGTCACCCCTCCACTTT | CASGTARSPLHF
TRBD2 | - | TRBJ2-5 | TRBV6-6 | TGTGCCAGCAGTTACGTACGGGGGGGGGCCGAGACCCAGTACTTC | CASSYVRGGAETQYF
- | once | TRBJ2-2 | TRBV7-3 | TGTGCCAGCAGCTCATCCCGGACAGCGAACACCGGGGAGCTGTTTTTT | CASSSSRTANTGELFF
- | - | TRBJ1-1 | TRBV29-1 | TGCAGCGTCGAGGGTGGGGTGAACACTGAAGCTTTCTTT | CSVEGGVNTEAFF
TRBD2 | - | TRBJ2-7 | TRBV4-3 | TGCGCCAGCAGCCGCGGATACGGGGGGAGCTCCTACGAGCAGTACTTC | CASSRGYGGSSYEQYF
- | few | TRBJ1-2 | TRBV14 | TGTGCCAGCAGCCAAGATTTGGGGGGTGATTATGGCTACACCTTC | CASSQDLGGDYGYTF
TRBD1 | few | TRBJ1-4 | TRBV5-1 | TGCGCCAGCAGCCCGACAGGGGGCATTGAAAAACTGTTTTTT | CASSPTGGIEKLFF
- | - | TRBJ2-4 | TRBV20-1 | TGCAGTGCTAGATGGGCAAACATTCAGTACTTC | CSARWANIQYF
- | - | TRBJ1-2 | TRBV7-9 | TGTGCCAGCAGCTTAGAGGATGGAGGCTATGGCTACACCTTC | CASSLEDGGYGYTF
TRBD1 | - | TRBJ2-7 | TRBV7-3 | TGTGCCAGCAGCTTTATTAGGGACAGCTCCTACGAGCAGTACTTC | CASSFIRDSSYEQYF